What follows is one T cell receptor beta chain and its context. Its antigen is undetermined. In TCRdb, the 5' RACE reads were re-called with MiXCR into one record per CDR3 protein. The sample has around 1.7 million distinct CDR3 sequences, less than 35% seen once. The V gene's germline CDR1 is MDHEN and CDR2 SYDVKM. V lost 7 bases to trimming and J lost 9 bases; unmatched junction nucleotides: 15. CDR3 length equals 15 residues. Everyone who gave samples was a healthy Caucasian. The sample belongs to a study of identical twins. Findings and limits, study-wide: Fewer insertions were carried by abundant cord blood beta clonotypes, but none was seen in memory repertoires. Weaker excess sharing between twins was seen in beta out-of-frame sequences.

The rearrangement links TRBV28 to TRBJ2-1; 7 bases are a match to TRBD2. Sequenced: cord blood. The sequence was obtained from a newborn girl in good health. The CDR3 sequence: CASTPLAPLGGEQFF. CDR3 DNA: TGTGCCAGCACCCCACTAGCGCCCCTAGGTGGTGAGCAGTTCTTC.